The source of this T cell receptor beta chain is a study of cytomegalovirus exposure and HLA in healthy donors. Looking at the study overall: Ancestry clustering placed around four fifths of several hundred genotyped donors in the Caucasian-associated cluster.

A word on this clone: The antigen is undetermined.

The length of the CDR3 is 13 residues. Trimming pared 8 bases from V and 2 bases from J, leaving 10 bases between. Germline-derived CDR1 and CDR2 are MNHEY and SMNVEV (reference sequence). Overall study results and limits: After further analysis at a later stage, 15,000 to 20,000 TCR beta sequences were associated with HLA alleles at 0.05 false discovery rate.

The PCR ran on 60 Vbeta and 13 Jbeta primers. Profiling relied on immunoSEQ multiplex PCR, and the TCRdb table lists in-frame clones only, not all of them. The table shows about 190,000 clones, with 70% to 75% occurring only once. Donors had nominal health at sampling but likely had unrecorded immune exposures. The sample was PBMCs. This sequence joins TRBV27 and TRBJ1-5; a possible D gene is TRBD1 (5 bases). This TCR derives from a man aged 25-45 years in good health and CMV-seropositive. The CDR3 region has the DNA TGTGCCAGCGGGGGGTCTGGCAATCAGCCCCAGCATTTT. Protein sequence: CASGGSGNQPQHF.